The count of the clone carrying this T cell receptor beta chain is one. Germline V gene data show CDR1 as SNHLY and CDR2 as FYNNEI. This CDR3 has 15 amino acids. V lost 2 bases, J lost 2 bases, and 6 bases stayed unmatched. The data derive from a study of control samples from healthy donors and cancer patients. Profiled with immunoSEQ multiplex PCR; TCRdb holds only in-frame clones, not every one. The table lists under 450,000 clones, approximately 90% of them singletons. The V and J genes are TRBV2 and TRBJ2-7; 7 nucleotides agree with TRBD1. Sequenced sample: PBMCs. The origin of this receptor is a man between 40 and 49 years old with head and neck cancer. The CDR3 DNA is TGTGCCAGCAGTGAACCCCGGGACAGCACCTACGAGCAGTACTTC. Encoded protein: CASSEPRDSTYEQYF.